The present T cell receptor beta chain was sequenced within a study of CD4+ T cells in melanoma. General observations from the study: A reported correlation linked neoantigen-specific CD4+ T cells to CD8+, macrophage and B cell function. Neoantigen-specific CD4+ T cells in melanoma reportedly had diverse differentiation states.

Generated by immunoSEQ multiplex PCR, the TCRdb table keeps only in-frame clones and is missing some. The sample shows about 50,000 clones, about 88% of them seen only once. The CDR3 is made up of 13 amino acids. V shed 6 bases, J shed 7 bases, and the junction held 6 bases outside the gene matches. Germline lookup yields CDR1 MNHEY and CDR2 SVGAGI. Concerning this clone: Its matching antigen is unknown.

Sequenced input: peripheral blood. This chain joins TRBV6-5 and TRBJ1-5; 7 bases align to TRBD1. This clonotype originated in a human donor with melanoma. The CDR3 sequence: CASRGDRHQPQHF. The CDR3 DNA follows: TGTGCCAGCAGGGGGGACAGACACCAGCCCCAGCATTTT.